This T cell receptor beta chain was obtained from a study of glioma-infiltrating T cells after dendritic cell vaccination. On the study more broadly: Between about 2003 and 2013, patients got autologous tumor lysate-pulsed dendritic cell vaccines. Findings and limits, study-wide: Few patients contributed both blood and tumor specimens.

None of the glioblastoma patients had an isocitrate dehydrogenase mutation. V dropped 0 bases and J dropped 4 bases, with 12 bases sitting between them. This CDR3 region has 14 residues. Germline lookup yields CDR1 GTSNPN and CDR2 SVGIG (reference sequence). TCRB CDR3 was amplified from 2 ug genomic DNA or less. TCRdb's copy holds only in-frame clones and misses some; the assay was immunoSEQ multiplex PCR. The sample holds about 82,000 clones, around 90% seen once. A word on this clone: Its matching antigen is unknown.

J is TRBJ1-1 and V is TRBV30, with D maybe TRBD1 (6 bases). Sequenced here: blood, sampled before dendritic cell vaccination. This clonotype was sampled from a human donor with glioblastoma. DNA for the CDR3: TGTGCCTGGAGTGTACTCAGGGGTGGCACTGAAGCTTTCTTT. Protein sequence: CAWSVLRGGTEAFF.